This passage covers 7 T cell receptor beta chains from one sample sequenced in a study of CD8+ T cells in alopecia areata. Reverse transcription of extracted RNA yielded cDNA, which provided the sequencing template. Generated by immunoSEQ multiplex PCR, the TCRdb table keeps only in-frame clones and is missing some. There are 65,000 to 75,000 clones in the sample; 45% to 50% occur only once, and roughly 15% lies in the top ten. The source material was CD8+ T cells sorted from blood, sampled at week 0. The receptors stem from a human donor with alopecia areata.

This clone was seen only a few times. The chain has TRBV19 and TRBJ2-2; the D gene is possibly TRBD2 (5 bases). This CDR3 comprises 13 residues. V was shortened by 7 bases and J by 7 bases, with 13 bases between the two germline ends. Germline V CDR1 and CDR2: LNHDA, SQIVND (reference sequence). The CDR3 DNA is TGTGCCAGTACCTCGGATGCGGGCGGGGAGCTGTTTTTT. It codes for CASTSDAGGELFF.

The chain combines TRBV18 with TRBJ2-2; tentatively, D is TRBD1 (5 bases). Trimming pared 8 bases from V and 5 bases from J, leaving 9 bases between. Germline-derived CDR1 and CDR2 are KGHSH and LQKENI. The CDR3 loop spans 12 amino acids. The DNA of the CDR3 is TGTGCCAGCGGACCAGGGACCGGGGAGCTGTTTTTT. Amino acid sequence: CASGPGTGELFF. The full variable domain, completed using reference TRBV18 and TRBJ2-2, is NAGVMQNPRHLVRRRGQEARLRCSPMKGHSHVYWYRQLPEEGLKFMVYLQKENIIDESGMPKERFSAEFPKEGPSILRIQQVVRGDSAAYFCASGPGTGELFFGEGSRLTVL.

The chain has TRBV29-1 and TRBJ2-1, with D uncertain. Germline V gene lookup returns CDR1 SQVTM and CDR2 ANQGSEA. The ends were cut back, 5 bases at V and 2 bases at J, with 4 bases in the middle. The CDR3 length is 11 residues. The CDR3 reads CSVFTYNEQFF. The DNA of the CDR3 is TGCAGCGTTTTCACCTACAATGAGCAGTTCTTC.

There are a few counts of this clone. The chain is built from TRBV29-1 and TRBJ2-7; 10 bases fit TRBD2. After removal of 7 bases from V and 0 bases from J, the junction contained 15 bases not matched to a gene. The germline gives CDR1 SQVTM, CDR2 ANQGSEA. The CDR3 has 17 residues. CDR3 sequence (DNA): TGCAGCGCCATCCCGGCCACTAGCGGGGAGGGCTCCTACGAGCAGTACTTC. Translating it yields CSAIPATSGEGSYEQYF.

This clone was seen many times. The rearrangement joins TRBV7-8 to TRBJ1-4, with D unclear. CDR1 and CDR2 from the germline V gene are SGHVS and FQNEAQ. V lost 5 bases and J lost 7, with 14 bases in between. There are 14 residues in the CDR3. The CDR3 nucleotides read TGTGCCAGCAGCAGAGGCCTCGCGATTGAAAAACTGTTTTTT. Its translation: CASSRGLAIEKLFF.

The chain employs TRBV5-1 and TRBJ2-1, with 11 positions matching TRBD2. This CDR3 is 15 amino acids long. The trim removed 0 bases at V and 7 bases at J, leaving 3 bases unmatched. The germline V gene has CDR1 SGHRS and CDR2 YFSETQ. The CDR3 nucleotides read TGCGCCAGCAGCTTGGTTCCTAGCGGGGGGAATGAGCAGTTCTTC. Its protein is CASSLVPSGGNEQFF.

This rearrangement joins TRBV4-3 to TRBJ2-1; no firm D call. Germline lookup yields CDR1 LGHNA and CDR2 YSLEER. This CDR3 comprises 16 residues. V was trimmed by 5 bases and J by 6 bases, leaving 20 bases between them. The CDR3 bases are TGCGCCAGCAGCTTGGTGCCAGGCAGCCGTCGCAATGAGCAGTTCTTC. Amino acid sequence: CASSLVPGSRRNEQFF.